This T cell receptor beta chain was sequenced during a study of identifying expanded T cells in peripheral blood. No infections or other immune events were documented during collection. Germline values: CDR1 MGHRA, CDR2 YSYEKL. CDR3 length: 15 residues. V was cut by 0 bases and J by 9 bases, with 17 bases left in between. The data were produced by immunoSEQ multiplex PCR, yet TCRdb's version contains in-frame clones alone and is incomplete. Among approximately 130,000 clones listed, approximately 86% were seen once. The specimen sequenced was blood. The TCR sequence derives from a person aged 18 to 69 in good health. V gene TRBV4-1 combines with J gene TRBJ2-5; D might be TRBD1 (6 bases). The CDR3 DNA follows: TGCGCCAGCAGCCAAGATGCAGGGGCTCTGGGGTCCCAGTACTTC. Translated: CASSQDAGALGSQYF.